This TCR beta chain was recorded in a study of identical twins. The study, taken as a whole, reports: Beta out-of-frame sequences displayed a weaker excess of sharing between twins. Beta clonotypes that were abundant in cord blood contained fewer insertions, a pattern absent from memory repertoires.

cDNA carried unique molecular identifiers, and a universal primer site was added by template switching. TCRdb reprocessed the 5' RACE reads with MiXCR, giving one entry per CDR3 protein. The sample holds approximately 590,000 distinct CDR3 sequences, approximately 9.6% seen once. This CDR3 is built from 12 residues. Trimming left V 1 base short and J 11 bases short, with 6 bases between. The germline V gene has CDR1 LGHDT and CDR2 YNNKEL (reference sequence). This clonotype was observed a few times. As yet, its antigen is unknown. This sample was shared with a second study, whose subject was yellow fever vaccine responses in identical twins. This second study says: The authors reported partly convergent, partly personalized vaccine responses in identical twins.

Source material: PBMCs. The chain links TRBV3-1 to TRBJ1-6, with unresolved D. The source of this sequence is a woman aged 18-29 years in good health. The DNA for the CDR3 is TGTGCCAGCAGCCAAGGGGTCCCACCCCTCCACTTT. Translating gives CASSQGVPPLHF.